Following are 32 T cell receptor beta chains from one sample sequenced in a study of Ad26.COV2.S vaccination and SARS-CoV-2 variants. Regarding treatment: over 15 received Ad26.COV2.S at low or high dose, single or two shots; about five received placebo; per-sample allocation not given. Samples were taken on day 63 after the first vaccine or placebo injection. Only in-frame clones appear in the TCRdb table, and some are missing; sequencing was by immunoSEQ multiplex PCR. The top ten clones hold about 7.4% of a sample with 380,000 or so clones, about four fifths of them seen once. Sample: peripheral blood, taken in a trial of Ad26.COV2.S vaccine versus placebo. These receptors were taken from a person aged 18-60 years who received the Ad26.COV2.S COVID-19 vaccine or a placebo.

This rearrangement joins TRBV29-1 to TRBJ2-7, with no clear D. The germline CDR1 and CDR2 sequences are SQVTM and ANQGSEA. This CDR3 is 13 amino acids long. V was pared by 6 bases and J by 3 bases, with 15 bases between. The CDR3 sequence is CSVKKESRYEQYF. DNA of the CDR3: TGCAGCGTGAAAAAGGAGAGTCGCTACGAGCAGTACTTC.

With regard to this clone: The junction differs from germline at one of its ends, possibly a read error. This sequence joins TRBV29-1 and TRBJ1-2, with TRBD1 matching 8 bases. The CDR3 totals 13 residues. Germline CDR1 reads SQVTM; CDR2 reads ANQGSEA. The CDR3 sequence: CNVEGQGADGYTF. The CDR3 nucleotides are TGCAACGTTGAAGGTCAGGGGGCCGATGGCTACACCTTC.

This rearrangement joins TRBV19 to TRBJ1-3; TRBD1 might be the D (6 bases). The V and J ends lost 5 bases and 9 bases respectively, with 17 bases between them. CDR1 is LNHDA, CDR2 SQIVND, per germline (reference sequence). There are 14 residues in the CDR3. CDR3 protein: CASSLGARSGTIYF. In DNA form, the CDR3 reads TGTGCCAGTAGTTTGGGGGCCCGATCCGGCACCATATATTTT.

This clone occurred a few times. The chain links TRBV4-2 to TRBJ1-2; 10 bases map to TRBD1. This CDR3 region has 14 residues. Germline V gene sequence: CDR1 LGHNA, CDR2 YNFKEQ. The J segment lost 8 bases and the V segment lost 2 bases, leaving 5 bases of the junction unmatched. The CDR3 nucleotides are TGTGCCAGCAGCCAAACCCGGACAGGGGGAGGCTACACCTTC. Its protein product is CASSQTRTGGGYTF.

The count of this clone is one. This chain joins TRBV7-9 and TRBJ2-1, with TRBD2 matching 7 bases. This CDR3 contains 17 residues. Germline CDR1 SEHNR, CDR2 FQNEAQ (reference sequence). The V and J ends lost 1 base and 3 bases, in that order; junction bases with no gene match: 9. CDR3: CASSLVFNAGVYNEQFF. The CDR3 nucleotides are TGTGCCAGCAGCTTAGTTTTCAACGCGGGAGTCTACAATGAGCAGTTCTTC.

The chain is built from TRBV27 and TRBJ2-2; D not resolved. In germline, CDR1 is MNHEY, CDR2 SMNVEV (reference sequence). Trimming pared 6 bases from V and 4 bases from J, leaving 9 bases between. This CDR3 has 13 amino acids. The CDR3 region is CASSPGFTGELFF. As DNA, the CDR3 is TGTGCCAGCAGCCCCGGGTTCACCGGGGAGCTGTTTTTT.

This clone showed up just once. The chain joins TRBV3-1 (or the pseudogene TRBV3-2) to TRBJ1-5; D is perhaps TRBD1 (5 bases). Germline values: CDR1 LGHDT, CDR2 YNNKEL (reference sequence). V gave up 4 bases and J gave up 6 bases, with 10 bases separating them. This CDR3 has 13 amino acids. CDR3 coding DNA: TGTGCCAGCAGCCCCGTGGGGGGTCAGCCCCAGCATTTT. It specifies CASSPVGGQPQHF.

The V gene is TRBV7-2, the J gene TRBJ1-2; D is unclear. V lost 2 bases to trimming and J lost 3 bases, with 7 bases between them. The germline CDR1 and CDR2 sequences are SGHTA and FQGNSA. This CDR3 has 13 amino acids. The chain's CDR3 is CASSLSGYYGYTF. The CDR3 bases are TGTGCCAGCAGCTTATCGGGATACTATGGCTACACCTTC.

The chain employs TRBV6-5 and TRBJ2-7; 7 bases map to TRBD2. The germline V gene has CDR1 MNHEY and CDR2 SVGAGI. This CDR3 contains 12 residues. Trimming cost V 5 bases and J 11 bases; bases outside gene matches: 9. As DNA, the CDR3 is TGTGCCAGCAGTCCCCTGGGGGGGAGGGAGTACTTC. Translation gives CASSPLGGREYF.

This clone appeared a single time. The gene calls are TRBV5-6 and TRBJ1-2; D call uncertain. From germline, CDR1 is SGHDT and CDR2 YYEEEE. The CDR3 contains 14 residues. V was shortened by 4 bases and J by 2 bases, with 12 bases between the two germline ends. CDR3: CASSPRWGNYGYTF. CDR3 nucleotides: TGTGCCAGCAGCCCACGCTGGGGAAACTATGGCTACACCTTC.

The rearrangement joins TRBV15 to TRBJ2-1, with 8 bases lining up with TRBD2. The V gene end was trimmed by 0 bases and the J gene end by 4 bases; junction bases not matched to a gene: 8. The CDR3 is 17 amino acids. Germline loops: CDR1 LNHNV, CDR2 YYDKDF (reference sequence). The CDR3 region is CATSREDPAGDYNEQFF. DNA of the CDR3: TGTGCCACCAGCAGAGAGGATCCAGCGGGGGATTACAATGAGCAGTTCTTC.

V usage is TRBV15 and J usage is TRBJ2-1; no reliable D call. V was trimmed by 3 bases and J by 8 bases, leaving 20 bases between them. CDR3 length equals 16 residues. Germline lookup yields CDR1 LNHNV and CDR2 YYDKDF (reference sequence). The CDR3, as DNA: TGTGCCACCAGCAGGACGGTTCCCGGGCTGGTGGATGAGCAGTTCTTC. Encoded protein: CATSRTVPGLVDEQFF.

V usage is TRBV5-1 and J usage is TRBJ2-2; 7 bases are a match to TRBD2. The CDR3 runs to 14 residues. Trimming cost V 9 bases and J 4 bases; bases outside gene matches: 9. CDR1 is SGHRS, CDR2 YFSETQ, per germline. The CDR3 nucleotides read TGCGCCACCGGGGAGGGGCAGGTCACCGGGGAGCTGTTTTTT. Protein sequence: CATGEGQVTGELFF.

J is TRBJ1-2 and V is TRBV11-2; the match to TRBD1 covers 10 bases. V was pared by 5 bases and J by 8 bases, with 5 bases of the junction left unmatched. The CDR3 covers 13 residues. The germline gives CDR1 SGHAT, CDR2 FQNNGV. The CDR3: CASSTTGGYGYTF. CDR3 DNA sequence: TGTGCCAGCAGCACGACAGGGGGCTACGGCTACACCTTC. The full variable domain, with the rest looked up from reference TRBV11-2 and TRBJ1-2, is EAGVAQSPRYKIIEKRQSVAFWCNPISGHATLYWYQQILGQGPKLLIQFQNNGVVDDSQLPKDRFSAERLKGVDSTLKIQPAKLEDSAVYLCASSTTGGYGYTFGSGTRLTVV.

The V and J genes are TRBV14 and TRBJ2-1; D not resolved. The CDR3 consists of 14 residues. The V end was cut by 4 bases, the J end by 0 bases, with 7 bases between. Per the germline V gene, CDR1 is SGHDN and CDR2 is FVKESK. The chain's CDR3 is CASSPENSYNEQFF. The CDR3 nucleotides are TGTGCCAGCAGCCCAGAGAACTCCTACAATGAGCAGTTCTTC.

This clone appeared a few times. One junction end does not reproduce the germline sequence, and a read error may be involved. The chain combines TRBV6-5 with TRBJ2-7; D is tentatively TRBD1 or TRBD2 (7 bases each). The germline CDR1 and CDR2 sequences are MNHEY and SVGAGI. The CDR3 runs to 11 residues. CDR3 DNA sequence: TGTGCCAGCAGTTCCGAGGGGGCGCGGGGGTTC. Its translation: CASSSEGARGF.

As DNA, the CDR3 is TGTGCCAGCAGCCAAATCGTAGGGAGCACAGATACGCAGTATTTT. Protein sequence: CASSQIVGSTDTQYF. The V and J genes are TRBV3-1 (or the pseudogene TRBV3-2) and TRBJ2-3; D remains ambiguous. The CDR3 sequence is 15 residues long. Per the germline V gene, CDR1 is LGHDT and CDR2 is YNNKEL (reference sequence). The ends were cut back, 2 bases at V and 0 bases at J, with 9 bases in the middle.

This chain connects TRBV18 to TRBJ2-7; 7 nucleotides line up with TRBD1. V lost 4 bases, J lost 3 bases, and 3 bases stayed unmatched. Germline V gene sequence: CDR1 KGHSH, CDR2 LQKENI. The CDR3 has 13 amino acids. The CDR3 DNA follows: TGTGCCAGCTCACTGGGACAGAACTACGAGCAGTACTTC. This codes for CASSLGQNYEQYF.

The CDR3 sequence is CASSLSVPDEQFF. In DNA form, the CDR3 reads TGTGCCAGCAGCTTATCCGTGCCGGACGAGCAGTTCTTC. This sequence joins TRBV11-2 and TRBJ2-1; no reliable D call. V was pared by 2 bases and J by 10 bases, with 12 bases between. The CDR3 has 13 amino acids. Germline CDR1 is SGHAT and CDR2 is FQNNGV. Looking up the rest from reference TRBV11-2 and TRBJ2-1 gives the full variable domain: EAGVAQSPRYKIIEKRQSVAFWCNPISGHATLYWYQQILGQGPKLLIQFQNNGVVDDSQLPKDRFSAERLKGVDSTLKIQPAKLEDSAVYLCASSLSVPDEQFFGPGTRLTVL.

This clone was observed a handful of times. The chain has TRBV7-3 and TRBJ2-7; a possible D gene is TRBD2 (5 bases). There are 15 residues in the CDR3. The germline V and J ends were trimmed by 3 bases and 3 bases, with 15 bases remaining between them. Germline loops: CDR1 SGHTA, CDR2 FQGTGA. The CDR3 sequence is CASSFGVGEGYEQYF. The CDR3, as DNA: TGTGCCAGCAGCTTCGGGGTGGGCGAGGGCTACGAGCAGTACTTC.

This chain joins TRBV4-1 and TRBJ1-2; 9 bases map to TRBD1. The CDR3 totals 15 residues. CDR1 and CDR2 (germline): MGHRA, YSYEKL. The V and J ends lost 5 bases and 4 bases, in that order; junction bases with no gene match: 8. CDR3 sequence: CASSEPPQGAYGYTF. The CDR3 coding sequence is TGCGCCAGCAGCGAACCACCACAGGGGGCCTATGGCTACACCTTC.

The table lists this clone with a few counts. The chain combines TRBV4-1 with TRBJ2-1; 7 bases align to TRBD2. Trimming removed 3 bases from V and 4 bases from J; junction bases left unmatched: 6. Germline assignment: CDR1 MGHRA and CDR2 YSYEKL. The CDR3 consists of 15 residues. This chain's CDR3 is CASSHRPSGYNEQFF. As DNA, the CDR3 is TGCGCCAGCAGCCATCGACCTAGCGGTTACAATGAGCAGTTCTTC.

CDR3 sequence: CASSQDWDRTEAFF. DNA for the CDR3: TGTGCCAGCAGCCAAGACTGGGATCGCACTGAAGCTTTCTTT. The chain combines TRBV3-1 (or the pseudogene TRBV3-2) with TRBJ1-1; D is unresolved. Trimming took off 0 bases at V and 4 bases at J, with 9 bases between the two ends. Germline CDR1 reads LGHDT; CDR2 reads YNNKEL (reference sequence). CDR3 length equals 14 residues.

Points on this clone: Other DNA sequences in this sample translate to the same CDR3. V is TRBV7-9 and J is TRBJ1-5; D is uncertain. Trimming removed 2 bases from V and 4 bases from J, with 3 bases in between. CDR1 is SEHNR and CDR2 is FQNEAQ in the germline V gene (reference sequence). The CDR3 covers 12 residues. In DNA, the CDR3 is TGTGCCAGCAGCTTATTAAATCAGCCCCAGCATTTT. Amino acids: CASSLLNQPQHF.

This chain joins TRBV15 and TRBJ2-5; 9 positions agree with TRBD2. V lost 4 bases to trimming and J lost 1 base; unmatched junction nucleotides: 4. The CDR3 contains 15 residues. Germline V CDR1 and CDR2: LNHNV, YYDKDF (reference sequence). The CDR3 is CATSTRTSAQETQYF. CDR3 sequence (DNA): TGTGCCACCAGCACAAGGACTAGCGCCCAAGAGACCCAGTACTTC.

J is TRBJ1-2 and V is TRBV5-4; no definite D call. Deletions cut 4 bases from V and 4 bases from J, with 11 bases between. Germline CDR1 and CDR2: SGHNT and YYREEE (reference sequence). The CDR3 is 13 residues long. The CDR3 DNA follows: TGTGCCAGCAGCGTGACAATTGGCTATGGCTACACCTTC. As protein: CASSVTIGYGYTF.

The J gene is TRBJ1-2, the V gene TRBV6-5; D is ambiguous. Looked up from germline, CDR1 is MNHEY and CDR2 is SVGAGI. V was pared by 0 bases and J by 6 bases, with 8 bases between. This CDR3 comprises 13 residues. The DNA for the CDR3 is TGTGCCAGCAGTTACTCGAACGGCAATGGCTACACCTTC. It specifies CASSYSNGNGYTF.

This chain's CDR3 is CASSSGTYGYTF. The DNA for the CDR3 is TGTGCCAGCAGCTCCGGGACTTATGGCTACACCTTC. This chain uses TRBV5-6 with TRBJ1-2; D might be TRBD1 (5 bases). The CDR3 extends over 12 amino acids. V lost 3 bases and J 5 bases, leaving 8 bases between the germline ends. Germline lookup yields CDR1 SGHDT and CDR2 YYEEEE.

This chain links TRBV12-3 or TRBV12-4 with TRBJ2-7; no definite D call. The CDR3 is made up of 11 amino acids. The germline V and J ends were trimmed by 4 bases and 4 bases, with 5 bases remaining between them. CDR3 region: CASSSWYEQYF. CDR3 nucleotides: TGTGCCAGCAGTTCGTGGTACGAGCAGTACTTC.

The V and J genes are TRBV6-5 and TRBJ1-1; D gene uncertain. This CDR3 region has 13 residues. The germline V and J ends were trimmed by 7 bases and 2 bases, with 11 bases remaining between them. Germline V gene data show CDR1 as MNHEY and CDR2 as SVGAGI. This CDR3 is CASTAQLNTEAFF. Written as DNA, the CDR3 is TGTGCCAGCACGGCACAGCTCAACACTGAAGCTTTCTTT.

This chain joins TRBV27 and TRBJ2-7, with 7 bases identical to TRBD1. Germline V gene data show CDR1 as MNHEY and CDR2 as SMNVEV (reference sequence). This CDR3 contains 13 residues. J gave up 7 bases and V 6 bases, and 9 bases lay outside the gene matches. CDR3 nucleotide sequence: TGTGCCAGCAGCCGAGGGACAGTCTGGGAGCAGTACTTC. It translates to CASSRGTVWEQYF.

The CDR3 DNA sequence: TGTGCCAGTAGTCACCCGGGACAGGGGGCGCAGGGCACTGAAGCTTTCTTT. Translated: CASSHPGQGAQGTEAFF. The chain carries TRBV19 and TRBJ1-1; 12 bases match TRBD1. The germline gives CDR1 LNHDA, CDR2 SQIVND (reference sequence). The V segment lost 5 bases and the J segment 4 bases; nucleotides outside the gene matches: 11. The CDR3 covers 17 residues. Combining the CDR3 with reference TRBV19 and TRBJ1-1 gives the whole variable domain DGGITQSPKYLFRKEGQNVTLSCEQNLNHDAMYWYRQDPGQGLRLIYYSQIVNDFQKGDIAEGYSVSREKKESFPLTVTSAQKNPTAFYLCASSHPGQGAQGTEAFFGQGTRLTVV.